This T cell receptor (beta chain) appears in the sequencing data of a study of spatial heterogeneity in lung cancer. Study conclusions and caveats: Within tumors, counts of expanded alpha and beta TCRs tracked tumor mutation counts.

TCRdb re-derived calls from the 5' RACE reads in MiXCR, one entry per CDR3 protein. The sample has roughly 6,400 distinct CDR3 sequences, 6.5% to 8% seen once. Note on this clonotype: Its antigen remains unidentified.

The time point is: sample taken at primary tumor resection. Germline V gives CDR1 MDHEN, CDR2 SYDVKM. V lost 6 bases and J lost 5, with 10 bases in between. The CDR3 consists of 12 residues. The sequence derives from a male donor with early-stage non-small cell lung cancer. This material consisted of lung tumor tissue, taken at surgery. The genes are TRBV28 and TRBJ2-5; maybe TRBD1 (6 bases). CDR3 sequence reads: CASRQGSETQYF. CDR3 nucleotide sequence: TGTGCCAGCAGACAGGGTAGTGAGACCCAGTACTTC. The variable domain in full, completed from reference TRBV28 and TRBJ2-5, reads DVKVTQSSRYLVKRTGEKVFLECVQDMDHENMFWYRQDPGLGLRLIYFSYDVKMKEKGDIPEGYSVSREKKERFSLILESASTNQTSMYLCASRQGSETQYFGPGTRLLVL.